This TCR beta chain was retrieved from a study of shared clonotypes between healthy human individuals. In the study overall: Per donor, three plates held CD4 naive cells, three held CD4 memory, two held CD8 naive and one held CD8 memory.

Each sorted subset replicate got 200 ng genomic DNA, 25,000 to 35,000 genomes. The assay was immunoSEQ multiplex PCR, and TCRdb's table has in-frame clones only and misses some. The table has around 2.1 million clones, roughly 91% seen once; the top ten hold roughly 1.8%. The naive CD8 subset, CD45RO-negative cells positively selected for CCR7, excluded terminally differentiated effector memory CD45RA+ cells. About this clone itself: Its matching antigen is unknown.

V was cut by 6 bases and J by 4 bases, with 13 bases left in between. This CDR3 is built from 13 residues. Germline V CDR1 and CDR2: SEHNR, FQNEAQ (reference sequence). Points from the study as a whole: Sorted-subset samples were not fully sequenced, rarefaction indicated.

The TCR comes from a man younger than 35 in good health. Some clones in this sample may be carry-over from other donors' samples. The rearrangement links TRBV7-9 to TRBJ2-7; unclear D gene. The specimen sequenced was naive CD8+ T cells from PBMCs. The DNA of the CDR3 is TGTGCCAGCAGTCCAAACAATAATTACGAGCAGTACTTC. Protein: CASSPNNNYEQYF.